This entry concerns a single T cell receptor (beta chain). This sample was included in a study of blood T cell repertoires in COVID-19. Produced via immunoSEQ multiplex PCR; TCRdb's table is partial and in-frame only. The sample records around 41,000 clones, 88% being singletons. Germline CDR1 is MNHEY and CDR2 is SVGAGI. The J segment lost 8 bases and the V segment lost 2 bases, leaving 3 bases of the junction unmatched. There are 14 residues in the CDR3. The source is a human donor in a cohort sampled during active COVID-19. The chain has TRBV6-5 and TRBJ1-2; TRBD1 agrees at 12 bases. The sequencing sample was made of peripheral blood. CDR3 coding DNA: TGTGCCAGCAGTTACGGGACAGGGGGCCGAGGCTACACCTTC. This translates into CASSYGTGGRGYTF.